A single sample is the source of the 24 T cell receptor beta chains below, sequenced in a study of blood T cells in healthy people across ages. Next came a second PCR, run for about 7 to 12 cycles, which used a sample-barcoded 5' primer along with a J-beta primer mix. TCRdb processed the 5' RACE reads anew with MiXCR; each CDR3 protein has one entry. The sample lists around 1,000,000 distinct CDR3 sequences; under 30% were seen once. This sample was shared with a second study, whose subject was T cells of mothers and their children.

The source material was blood. Receptors originate from a girl aged 2-10 years in good health.

This rearrangement joins TRBV9 to TRBJ1-5; D not resolved. The CDR3 sequence is 12 residues long. Trimming left V 3 bases short and J 6 bases short, with 7 bases between. The germline CDR1 and CDR2 sequences are SGDLS and YYNGEE. The CDR3: CASSAGSQPQHF. The CDR3 coding sequence is TGTGCCAGCAGCGCCGGAAGTCAGCCCCAGCATTTT.

V is TRBV5-1 and J is TRBJ2-3, with TRBD1 identical over 9 bases. The CDR3 totals 16 residues. The germline V gene has CDR1 SGHRS and CDR2 YFSETQ. The junction had 4 bases not matched to a gene; V was cut back by 1 base and J by 1 base. CDR3 sequence (DNA): TGCGCCAGCAGCTTGTGGGACAGGGTCGGCACAGATACGCAGTATTTT. Translation: CASSLWDRVGTDTQYF. Supplemented by reference TRBV5-1 and TRBJ2-3, the full variable domain reads KAGVTQTPRYLIKTRGQQVTLSCSPISGHRSVSWYQQTPGQGLQFLFEYFSETQRNKGNFPGRFSGRQFSNSRSEMNVSTLELGDSALYLCASSLWDRVGTDTQYFGPGTRLTVL.

The CDR3 nucleotides are TGTGCCAGCAAGAAGCTAGCGGGGGACCCGGGGGAGCAGTTCTTC. The encoded protein is CASKKLAGDPGEQFF. The genes are TRBV2 and TRBJ2-1; 10 bases match TRBD2. CDR3 size: 15 residues. Germline assignment: CDR1 SNHLY and CDR2 FYNNEI. V shed 7 bases, J shed 10 bases, and the junction held 13 bases outside the gene matches.

The J gene is TRBJ2-7, the V gene TRBV20-1, with TRBD2 matching 13 bases. V lost 6 bases, J lost 3 bases, and 8 bases stayed unmatched. CDR1 DFQATT and CDR2 SNEGSKA come from the germline V gene (reference sequence). This CDR3 is 15 amino acids long. CDR3 protein: CSAVGLAGTHYEQYF. The CDR3 DNA reads as TGCAGTGCCGTGGGACTAGCGGGAACGCACTACGAGCAGTACTTC.

The chain has TRBV5-1 and TRBJ2-7, with D maybe TRBD1 (5 bases). The CDR3 has 14 residues. V lost 0 bases and J 7 bases, leaving 14 bases between the germline ends. In germline, CDR1 is SGHRS, CDR2 YFSETQ. CDR3 region: CASSLEQERWEQYF. In DNA, the CDR3 is TGCGCCAGCAGCTTGGAACAGGAGCGCTGGGAGCAGTACTTC.

The chain recombines TRBV10-3 with TRBJ2-5; TRBD1 agrees at 8 bases. Matching the DNA end better, TRBJ2-1 makes the J call doubtful. The V gene's germline CDR1 is ENHRY and CDR2 SYGVKD. This CDR3 is 16 amino acids long. The CDR3 loop reads CAISEIGQGASNEQFF. Here the CDR3 DNA reads TGTGCCATCAGTGAGATTGGGCAGGGGGCATCGAATGAGCAGTTCTTC.

In this sample, this clonotype turned up a few times. The chain links TRBV20-1 to TRBJ2-5; the match to TRBD1 covers 7 bases. The CDR3 runs 16 residues. The J segment lost 5 bases and the V segment lost 1 base, leaving 13 bases of the junction unmatched. Per germline, CDR1 DFQATT and CDR2 SNEGSKA (reference sequence). This chain's CDR3 is CSARAPSQGTRETQYF. The DNA of the CDR3 is TGCAGTGCTAGAGCCCCCTCACAGGGGACGCGGGAGACCCAGTACTTC.

Only a few counts were recorded for this clonotype. DNA for the CDR3: TGTGCCAGCAGCTTATTTTTGGCAGTTCGCAATCAAGAGACCCAGTACTTC. As protein: CASSLFLAVRNQETQYF. V usage is TRBV7-9 and J usage is TRBJ2-5; D gene uncertain. The germline gives CDR1 SEHNR, CDR2 FQNEAQ (reference sequence). The CDR3 totals 17 residues. Trimming took 2 bases from V and 2 from J, leaving 18 bases between them.

This chain links TRBV27 with TRBJ2-5; D may be TRBD1 or TRBD2 (5 bases each). V lost 6 bases, J lost 4 bases, and 15 bases lay in between. The CDR3 has 14 residues. CDR1 MNHEY and CDR2 SMNVEV come from the germline V gene (reference sequence). CDR3 coding DNA: TGTGCCAGCAGCTTACGAGGGGACCGAGAGACCCAGTACTTC. It yields the protein CASSLRGDRETQYF.

There are a few counts of this clonotype. CDR3 DNA sequence: TGCGCCAGCGCAGCGGGAGGTAGAAACACCGGGGAGCTGTTTTTT. The encoded protein is CASAAGGRNTGELFF. The V gene is TRBV5-1, the J gene TRBJ2-2; TRBD2 matches 9 bases. This CDR3 is 15 amino acids long. With 7 bases clipped from V and 2 bases from J, the junction kept 6 bases outside the gene matches. Per germline, CDR1 SGHRS and CDR2 YFSETQ.

This clonotype was counted between two and nine times. The chain joins TRBV12-3 or TRBV12-4 to TRBJ1-3, with 7 bases fitting TRBD1. This CDR3 has 14 residues. Unmatched junction bases numbered 2, after V lost 3 bases and J lost 3 bases. CDR3 sequence: CASSFWTGGNTIYF. CDR3 sequence (DNA): TGTGCCAGCAGTTTCTGGACAGGTGGAAACACCATATATTTT.

The sample holds a few counts of this clonotype. J is TRBJ2-1 and V is TRBV7-2; D is perhaps TRBD2 (6 bases). V was cut by 0 bases and J by 8 bases, with 11 bases left in between. Germline values: CDR1 SGHTA, CDR2 FQGNSA. CDR3 length: 14 residues. The CDR3 protein is CASSLALGTDEQFF. The CDR3 coding sequence is TGTGCCAGCAGCTTAGCGCTTGGGACTGATGAGCAGTTCTTC.

This clonotype was seen only a few times. Sequence at one end of the junction differs from germline and may be a read error. The J gene is TRBJ2-1, the V gene TRBV7-9; D is unclear. The J call could be wrong; TRBJ2-5 is a better fit for the DNA end. This CDR3 comprises 13 residues. Germline loops: CDR1 SEHNR, CDR2 FQNEAQ (reference sequence). CDR3 residues: CANSFGLDETQYF. CDR3 coding DNA: TGTGCCAACAGCTTCGGCCTAGACGAGACCCAGTACTTC.

The rearrangement links TRBV29-1 to TRBJ1-1; no definite D call. Looked up from germline, CDR1 is SQVTM and CDR2 is ANQGSEA. Deletions cut 0 bases from V and 1 base from J, with 6 bases between. This CDR3 has 13 amino acids. Here the CDR3 DNA reads TGCAGCGTTGAAGAAAGACAGAACACTGAAGCTTTCTTT. It yields the protein CSVEERQNTEAFF.

The V call is TRBV2, the J call TRBJ2-5; 13 nucleotides line up with TRBD2. Matching the DNA end better, TRBJ2-1 makes the J call doubtful. There are 15 residues in the CDR3. Germline values: CDR1 SNHLY, CDR2 FYNNEI. This CDR3 reads CASSTGTSGTNEQFF. In DNA, the CDR3 is TGTGCCAGCAGTACCGGGACTAGCGGGACGAATGAGCAGTTCTTC.

This clonotype has just a few counts. This chain uses TRBV7-8 with TRBJ2-5; TRBD2 might be the D (6 bases). V shed 5 bases and J shed 1 base, with 17 bases lying between them. Germline V lookup: CDR1 SGHVS, CDR2 FQNEAQ. The CDR3 has 16 amino acids. CDR3 amino acids: CASSPPGGTFQETQYF. The CDR3, as DNA: TGTGCCAGCAGCCCTCCGGGCGGGACTTTCCAAGAGACCCAGTACTTC.

This clonotype turned up a few times. The rearrangement joins TRBV29-1 to TRBJ2-5, with D possibly matching TRBD2 (5 bases). Germline V gene lookup returns CDR1 SQVTM and CDR2 ANQGSEA. The CDR3 length is 13 residues. The V end lost 1 base, the J end lost 7 bases, and 13 bases lay between the germline ends. The CDR3 DNA is TGCAGCGTTGAAGTGGAGGCAGAGGGGACCCAGTACTTC. It encodes CSVEVEAEGTQYF.

This clonotype was seen more than once but under ten times. An end of the junction differs from the germline gene, which may be a read error. For the CDR3, the DNA is TGTGCCAACAGCTTAGCACCTCTCCATGAGCAGTTCTTC. This encodes CANSLAPLHEQFF. V usage is TRBV7-2 and J usage is TRBJ2-1; D is ambiguous. The CDR3 contains 13 residues. The germline CDR1 and CDR2 sequences are SGHTA and FQGNSA.

J is TRBJ2-5 and V is TRBV20-1; 8 bases fit TRBD2. With the DNA end fitting TRBJ2-7 better, the J assignment may be wrong. CDR3 length equals 13 residues. Looked up from germline, CDR1 is DFQATT and CDR2 is SNEGSKA (reference sequence). CDR3 residues: CSASKAGDYEQYF. The CDR3 bases are TGCAGTGCTAGTAAAGCGGGGGACTACGAGCAGTACTTC.

This clonotype was counted only a few times. The chain combines TRBV11-2 with TRBJ2-3, with D uncertain. CDR1 is SGHAT, CDR2 FQNNGV, per germline. The CDR3 consists of 17 residues. V lost 3 bases to trimming and J lost 1 base, with 17 bases between them. DNA of the CDR3: TGTGCCAGCAGCTTCAGGTTCCCTAAAGCCGGCACAGATACGCAGTATTTT. It specifies CASSFRFPKAGTDTQYF. Full variable domain (outside the CDR3, taken from reference TRBV11-2 and TRBJ2-3): EAGVAQSPRYKIIEKRQSVAFWCNPISGHATLYWYQQILGQGPKLLIQFQNNGVVDDSQLPKDRFSAERLKGVDSTLKIQPAKLEDSAVYLCASSFRFPKAGTDTQYFGPGTRLTVL.

The chain employs TRBV6-5 and TRBJ1-1, with D perhaps matching TRBD1 (5 bases). The length of the CDR3 is 14 residues. The V gene's germline CDR1 is MNHEY and CDR2 SVGAGI. V shed 0 bases and J shed 3 bases, with 8 bases lying between them. CDR3 residues: CASSYSGAYTEAFF. In DNA, the CDR3 is TGTGCCAGCAGTTACTCAGGGGCCTACACTGAAGCTTTCTTT.

In the case of this clonotype: The junction does not match germline at one end; this may be a read error. The gene calls are TRBV7-2 and TRBJ1-1; D is perhaps TRBD1 (5 bases). This CDR3 is built from 15 residues. Germline CDR1 reads SGHTA; CDR2 reads FQGNSA. This CDR3 is CASSLAGMPNTEAFF. DNA of the CDR3: TGTGCCAGCAGCCTAGCAGGGATGCCGAACACTGAAGCTTTCTTT.

The gene calls are TRBV7-2 and TRBJ2-1, with unresolved D. The germline CDR1 and CDR2 sequences are SGHTA and FQGNSA. The CDR3 consists of 15 residues. The V gene lost 5 bases and the J gene lost 1 base, with 12 bases spanning the gap. For the CDR3, the DNA is TGTGCCAGCAGCCCCGTTGTAGGGTCCTACAATGAGCAGTTCTTC. Translation gives CASSPVVGSYNEQFF.

V is TRBV9 and J is TRBJ1-6; D gene uncertain. The CDR3 extends over 14 amino acids. With 0 bases removed from V and 10 bases from J, the gap between germline ends came to 11 bases. Germline CDR1 is SGDLS and CDR2 is YYNGEE. CDR3: CASSVGTQNSPLHF. The CDR3 region has the DNA TGTGCCAGCAGCGTAGGGACCCAAAACTCACCCCTCCACTTT.